A selection of T cell receptor beta chains follows, all from one sample in a study of circulating CD8 cells and anti-PD-1 response in melanoma. TCRdb analysed the reads with MiXCR anew, one entry per CDR3 protein. The repertoire has around 600 distinct CDR3 sequences, approximately 10% of them found once; the top ten carry 40% to 55%. Sequencing was performed on CD8+ T cells from PBMCs, taken at baseline or after one month of anti-PD-1 therapy (not recorded which). The receptor source for this set is a human donor with melanoma. CDR3s include the opening cysteine and the closing phenylalanine or tryptophan. Fields, in order: J gene, CDR3 length, D gene, V gene, clone size, CDR3 protein, CDR3 DNA. The D gene is left open where the match is weak. The size field is filled for only some rows; it gives once, few, many or a size class.

J gene: TRBJ2-5; CDR3 length: 15; D gene: TRBD1; V gene: TRBV19; clone size: medium-sized; CDR3 protein: CASSPRTGSQETQYF; CDR3 DNA: TGTGCCAGTAGTCCTCGGACAGGGAGCCAAGAGACCCAGTACTTC
J gene: TRBJ2-6; CDR3 length: 15; D gene: NA; V gene: TRBV19; clone size: medium-sized; CDR3 protein: CASSIELSGANVLTF; CDR3 DNA: TGTGCCAGTAGTATAGAATTATCTGGGGCCAACGTCCTGACTTTC
J gene: TRBJ1-1; CDR3 length: 14; D gene: NA; V gene: TRBV19; clone size: large; CDR3 protein: CASSMLSQGAEAFF; CDR3 DNA: TGTGCCAGTAGTATGTTATCTCAGGGCGCTGAAGCTTTCTTT
J gene: TRBJ2-5; CDR3 length: 14; D gene: NA; V gene: TRBV6-6; clone size: medium-sized; CDR3 protein: CASSGGTVIETQYF; CDR3 DNA: TGTGCCAGCAGTGGGGGGACAGTAATAGAGACCCAGTACTTC
J gene: TRBJ2-1; CDR3 length: 14; D gene: TRBD2; V gene: TRBV5-4; clone size: large; CDR3 protein: CASSSVSGVDEQFF; CDR3 DNA: TGTGCCAGCAGCTCGGTTAGCGGGGTCGATGAGCAGTTCTTC
J gene: TRBJ2-2; CDR3 length: 16; D gene: TRBD1; V gene: TRBV20-1; clone size: NA; CDR3 protein: CSARDGTGMNTGELFF; CDR3 DNA: TGCAGTGCTAGAGATGGGACAGGGATGAACACCGGGGAGCTGTTTTTT
J gene: TRBJ2-7; CDR3 length: 13; D gene: NA; V gene: TRBV19; clone size: medium-sized; CDR3 protein: CASSLQEPYEQYF; CDR3 DNA: TGTGCCAGTAGTCTCCAGGAACCCTACGAGCAGTACTTC
J gene: TRBJ2-7; CDR3 length: 12; D gene: NA; V gene: TRBV28; clone size: medium-sized; CDR3 protein: CASSFSAYEQYF; CDR3 DNA: TGTGCCAGCAGCTTCTCCGCCTACGAGCAGTACTTC
J gene: TRBJ2-1; CDR3 length: 14; D gene: TRBD2; V gene: TRBV7-2; clone size: large; CDR3 protein: CARSREFLGNEQFF; CDR3 DNA: TGTGCCAGGTCGCGGGAGTTCTTGGGCAATGAGCAGTTCTTC
J gene: TRBJ2-7; CDR3 length: 14; D gene: NA; V gene: TRBV28; clone size: large; CDR3 protein: CASSLFGGHREQYF; CDR3 DNA: TGTGCCAGCAGTTTATTCGGGGGGCATAGGGAGCAGTACTTC
J gene: TRBJ2-2; CDR3 length: 16; D gene: TRBD1; V gene: TRBV4-1; clone size: large; CDR3 protein: CASSQVQGVNTGELFF; CDR3 DNA: TGCGCCAGCAGCCAAGTACAGGGGGTGAACACCGGGGAGCTGTTTTTT
J gene: TRBJ1-5; CDR3 length: 15; D gene: NA; V gene: TRBV27; clone size: medium-sized; CDR3 protein: CASSLTRGGNQPQHF; CDR3 DNA: TGTGCCAGCAGTTTAACCAGGGGTGGGAATCAGCCCCAGCATTTT
J gene: TRBJ2-2; CDR3 length: 15; D gene: TRBD1; V gene: TRBV12-3/TRBV12-4; clone size: NA; CDR3 protein: CASSFAGDSTGELFF; CDR3 DNA: TGTGCCAGCAGTTTTGCAGGGGACAGCACCGGGGAGCTGTTTTTT
J gene: TRBJ2-7; CDR3 length: 13; D gene: NA; V gene: TRBV29-1; clone size: few; CDR3 protein: CSVENREPYEQYF; CDR3 DNA: TGCAGCGTTGAAAACCGGGAACCTTACGAGCAGTACTTC
J gene: TRBJ2-3; CDR3 length: 15; D gene: TRBD1; V gene: TRBV7-3; clone size: medium-sized; CDR3 protein: CASSSRTGTTDTQYF; CDR3 DNA: TGTGCCAGCAGTTCCAGGACAGGGACAACAGATACGCAGTATTTT
J gene: TRBJ1-4; CDR3 length: 14; D gene: TRBD1; V gene: TRBV27; clone size: medium-sized; CDR3 protein: CASSLEGADEKLFF; CDR3 DNA: TGTGCCAGCAGTTTGGAGGGGGCAGATGAAAAACTGTTTTTT
J gene: TRBJ2-7; CDR3 length: 14; D gene: TRBD2; V gene: TRBV5-6; clone size: large; CDR3 protein: CASSLRTRSYEQYF; CDR3 DNA: TGTGCCAGCAGCTTAAGGACTAGAAGCTACGAGCAGTACTTC
J gene: TRBJ2-5; CDR3 length: 13; D gene: NA; V gene: TRBV20-1; clone size: medium-sized; CDR3 protein: CSASGTREETQYF; CDR3 DNA: TGCAGTGCTAGCGGGACCCGGGAAGAGACCCAGTACTTC
J gene: TRBJ2-2; CDR3 length: 16; D gene: TRBD1; V gene: TRBV12-3/TRBV12-4; clone size: medium-sized; CDR3 protein: CASSPWGQGAQGELFF; CDR3 DNA: TGTGCCAGCAGTCCGTGGGGACAGGGGGCTCAAGGGGAGCTGTTTTTT
J gene: TRBJ2-5; CDR3 length: 12; D gene: TRBD2; V gene: TRBV27; clone size: medium-sized; CDR3 protein: CASSSSGLAVYF; CDR3 DNA: TGTGCCAGCAGTTCTTCCGGACTAGCGGTGTACTTC
J gene: TRBJ1-4; CDR3 length: 13; D gene: NA; V gene: TRBV27; clone size: large; CDR3 protein: CASSSEGDEKLFF; CDR3 DNA: TGTGCCAGCAGTTCCGAAGGGGATGAAAAACTGTTTTTT
J gene: TRBJ2-3; CDR3 length: 16; D gene: TRBD2; V gene: TRBV6-5; clone size: few; CDR3 protein: CATGGRGRVGTDTQYF; CDR3 DNA: TGTGCCACCGGGGGGCGCGGGAGGGTCGGAACAGATACGCAGTATTTT
J gene: TRBJ2-3; CDR3 length: 15; D gene: TRBD2; V gene: TRBV6-1; clone size: medium-sized; CDR3 protein: CASRLTGTTTDTQYF; CDR3 DNA: TGTGCCAGCAGGCTAACCGGGACTACCACAGATACGCAGTATTTT